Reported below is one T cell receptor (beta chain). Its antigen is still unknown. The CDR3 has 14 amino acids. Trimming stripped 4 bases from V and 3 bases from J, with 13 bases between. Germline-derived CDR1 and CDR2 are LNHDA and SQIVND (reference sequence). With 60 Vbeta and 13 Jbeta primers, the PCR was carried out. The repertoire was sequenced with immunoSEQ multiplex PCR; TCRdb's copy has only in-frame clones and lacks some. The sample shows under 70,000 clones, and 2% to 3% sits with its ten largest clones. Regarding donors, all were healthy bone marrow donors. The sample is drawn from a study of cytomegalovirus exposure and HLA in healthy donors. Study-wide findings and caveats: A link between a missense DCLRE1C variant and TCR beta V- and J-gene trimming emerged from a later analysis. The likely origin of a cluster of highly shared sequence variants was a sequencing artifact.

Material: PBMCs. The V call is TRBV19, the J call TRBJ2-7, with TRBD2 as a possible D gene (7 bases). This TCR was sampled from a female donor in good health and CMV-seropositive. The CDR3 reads CASSRAGALYEQYF. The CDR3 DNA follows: TGTGCCAGTAGTAGGGCGGGGGCCCTCTACGAGCAGTACTTC. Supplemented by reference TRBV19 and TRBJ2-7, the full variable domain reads DGGITQSPKYLFRKEGQNVTLSCEQNLNHDAMYWYRQDPGQGLRLIYYSQIVNDFQKGDIAEGYSVSREKKESFPLTVTSAQKNPTAFYLCASSRAGALYEQYFGPGTRLTVT.